This TCR beta chain was retrieved from a study of control samples from healthy donors and cancer patients. Clones were sequenced by immunoSEQ multiplex PCR, and TCRdb holds only the in-frame ones, with some missing. The table lists 150,000 to 180,000 clones, over 90% of them singletons. This receptor was taken from a man in his fifties or sixties in good health. The sequencing input was blood.

CDR3 DNA: TGTGCCAGCAGTCGGACTAGCGGGAGTCCCACAGATACGCAGTATTTT. Its protein is CASSRTSGSPTDTQYF. The chain combines TRBV3-1 (or the pseudogene TRBV3-2) with TRBJ2-3; TRBD2 aligns across 13 bases. V lost 6 bases, J lost 2 bases, and 5 bases stayed unmatched. CDR1 and CDR2 from the germline V gene are LGHDT and YNNKEL (reference sequence). CDR3 length: 16 amino acids.